Below, 17 T cell receptor beta chains from the same sample are listed, as sequenced in a study of T cells after yellow fever vaccination. Each CDR3 protein is one row after TCRdb ran MiXCR on the 5' RACE reads. The data hold some 10,000 distinct CDR3 sequences, with under 5% observed a single time. The sample in question was PBMCs, either bulk or a sorted T-cell subset (CD4+, CD8+, memory, or dextramer-sorted; not recorded which), obtained less than 16 days after the first yellow fever vaccination. The receptors here all came from a man between 18 and 35 years old who received the YFV17D yellow fever vaccine.

This clonotype was picked up many times. The genes are TRBV2 and TRBJ2-5, with a weak D call TRBD1 (5 bases). The CDR3 runs 13 residues. Germline V gene lookup returns CDR1 SNHLY and CDR2 FYNNEI. V lost 7 bases and J 4 bases, leaving 13 bases between the germline ends. The CDR3: CASKGKWLETQYF. DNA for the CDR3: TGTGCCAGCAAGGGGAAATGGCTAGAGACCCAGTACTTC.

With respect to this clonotype: Possible read error: a much larger clone is one base away. V is TRBV4-3 and J is TRBJ2-5; D gene ambiguous. The CDR3 runs 13 residues. V was cut by 0 bases and J by 7 bases, with 9 bases left in between. Germline assignment: CDR1 LGHNA and CDR2 YSLEER. CDR3 bases: TGCGCCAGCAGCCAAGAGGCATTTGGGACCCAGTACTTC. Its translation is CASSQEAFGTQYF.

This clonotype was seen ten or more times. The rearrangement uses TRBV10-3 and TRBJ1-1; 7 bases fit TRBD1. This CDR3 is built from 11 residues. Trimming removed 6 bases from V and 8 bases from J; junction bases left unmatched: 3. The germline V gene encodes CDR1 ENHRY and CDR2 SYGVKD. CDR3 residues: CAIREGQEAFF. For the CDR3, the DNA is TGTGCCATCAGGGAGGGACAGGAAGCTTTCTTT.

This clonotype was seen at least ten times. This chain connects TRBV7-2 to TRBJ1-2, with D perhaps matching TRBD1 (5 bases). The CDR3 contains 12 residues. Deletions cut 2 bases from V and 8 bases from J, with 9 bases between. Germline V gene lookup returns CDR1 SGHTA and CDR2 FQGNSA. CDR3 region: CASSLFRDGYTF. The CDR3 nucleotides read TGTGCCAGCAGCTTATTCAGGGACGGCTACACCTTC.

This clonotype is labeled as medium-sized. The chain joins TRBV2 to TRBJ1-2, with 8 bases lining up with TRBD1. Germline V gene lookup returns CDR1 SNHLY and CDR2 FYNNEI. Germline trimming cut 6 bases from V and 6 bases from J; bases unmatched to any gene: 6. This CDR3 spans 13 amino acids. The CDR3 DNA follows: TGTGCCAGCAGGAAGGACAGGGAGAATGGCTACACCTTC. It specifies CASRKDRENGYTF.

This clonotype was counted at least ten times. The V and J genes are TRBV24-1 and TRBJ1-2; possibly TRBD1 for D (5 bases). Germline V CDR1 and CDR2: KGHDR, SFDVKD. There are 15 residues in the CDR3. The V and J ends lost 3 bases and 2 bases respectively, with 12 bases between them. CDR3 protein: CATSDGGTGNYGYTF. The CDR3 coding sequence is TGTGCCACCAGTGATGGCGGGACGGGCAACTATGGCTACACCTTC.

This clonotype was seen many times. This chain joins TRBV7-9 and TRBJ2-3; D possibly corresponds to TRBD2 (6 bases). V shed 4 bases and J shed 2 bases, with 28 bases lying between them. This CDR3 is built from 20 residues. Germline CDR1 SEHNR, CDR2 FQNEAQ (reference sequence). This chain's CDR3 is CASSSTPGLGPSGFTDTQYF. The CDR3 nucleotides read TGTGCCAGCAGCTCAACACCGGGACTGGGCCCCTCTGGCTTCACAGATACGCAGTATTTT.

By share, this clonotype ranks as medium-sized. The chain employs TRBV3-1 and TRBJ2-4; TRBD1 might be the D (5 bases). Between the trimmed V and J ends, which lost 5 bases and 3 bases, there was a span of 11 bases. This CDR3 is built from 14 residues. The germline V gene encodes CDR1 LGHDT and CDR2 YNNKEL (reference sequence). This CDR3 is CASSSRELKNIQYF. The CDR3 DNA sequence: TGTGCCAGCAGCTCCAGGGAACTCAAAAACATTCAGTACTTC.

By share, this clonotype ranks as medium-sized. The rearrangement joins TRBV20-1 to TRBJ1-2, with D uncertain. CDR1 and CDR2 from the germline V gene are DFQATT and SNEGSKA (reference sequence). The CDR3 runs to 15 residues. The ends were cut back, 0 bases at V and 6 bases at J, with 17 bases in the middle. The CDR3 DNA follows: TGCAGTGCTAGAGATGAAGTCAGGTGGGGAAATGGCTACACCTTC. This gives the protein CSARDEVRWGNGYTF.

This clonotype was recorded at least ten times. The chain joins TRBV5-4 to TRBJ2-7; D is uncertain. The CDR3 spans 13 residues. Germline values: CDR1 SGHNT, CDR2 YYREEE (reference sequence). The V gene lost 2 bases and the J gene lost 2 bases, with 8 bases spanning the gap. DNA of the CDR3: TGTGCCAGCAGCTTTAACCGAGCCTACGAGCAGTACGTC. Protein: CASSFNRAYEQYV.

This clonotype was seen at least ten times. This chain uses TRBV5-1 with TRBJ2-3; 8 nucleotides align to TRBD2. The CDR3 covers 14 residues. The V gene's germline CDR1 is SGHRS and CDR2 YFSETQ. Trimming cost V 2 bases and J 4 bases; bases outside gene matches: 3. The CDR3 DNA reads TGCGCCAGCAGCTTTTACGGGGGGGCAGATACGCAGTATTTT. Protein: CASSFYGGADTQYF. Using reference TRBV5-1 and TRBJ2-3 for the parts outside the CDR3, the full variable domain is KAGVTQTPRYLIKTRGQQVTLSCSPISGHRSVSWYQQTPGQGLQFLFEYFSETQRNKGNFPGRFSGRQFSNSRSEMNVSTLELGDSALYLCASSFYGGADTQYFGPGTRLTVL.

This clonotype is labeled medium-sized (0.01 to 0.1%). This chain connects TRBV24-1 to TRBJ1-2; D is ambiguous. The CDR3 covers 13 residues. Trimming cost V 7 bases and J 6 bases, with 14 bases left between them. Germline-derived CDR1 and CDR2 are KGHDR and SFDVKD. DNA for the CDR3: TGTGCCACCAGGAAGGACGAGTTGGATGGCTACACCTTC. Translated, it gives CATRKDELDGYTF.

The table lists this clonotype with many counts. The chain recombines TRBV7-9 with TRBJ1-2; D gene unclear. The germline V and J ends were trimmed by 3 bases and 7 bases, with 18 bases remaining between them. The CDR3 sequence is 15 residues long. The V gene's germline CDR1 is SEHNR and CDR2 FQNEAQ (reference sequence). The CDR3 DNA is TGTGCCAGCAGCTTCACCGCGAACCCTTCGAGTGGCTACACCTTC. This sequence encodes CASSFTANPSSGYTF.

This clonotype is labeled medium-sized. The chain links TRBV27 to TRBJ2-1; D gene uncertain. The CDR3 runs to 16 residues. Germline V lookup: CDR1 MNHEY, CDR2 SMNVEV (reference sequence). Trimming shortened V by 2 bases and J by 0 bases, and 11 bases separated the two germline ends. The CDR3 nucleotides are TGTGCCAGCAGTTTAGGTCAAAGTAGCTCCTACAATGAGCAGTTCTTC. This encodes CASSLGQSSSYNEQFF.

The DNA of the CDR3 is TGCAGTGCTAGAGTGCCTAGCGGGGGTTACGAGCAGTACTTC. It encodes CSARVPSGGYEQYF. The gene calls are TRBV20-1 and TRBJ2-7; 10 bases align to TRBD2. Germline assignment: CDR1 DFQATT and CDR2 SNEGSKA (reference sequence). Trimming removed 1 base from V and 4 bases from J; junction bases left unmatched: 4. This CDR3 is built from 14 residues.

In its sample, this clonotype ranks as medium-sized. V is TRBV12-3 or TRBV12-4 and J is TRBJ2-7; D gene unclear. Trimming pared 1 base from V and 1 base from J, leaving 5 bases between. The CDR3 sequence is 13 residues long. The CDR3 DNA reads TGTGCCAGCAGTTTAGGCGGATCCTACGAGCAGTACTTC. As protein: CASSLGGSYEQYF.

This clonotype was counted ten times or more. This sequence joins TRBV3-1 and TRBJ1-6; unclear D gene. V shed 1 base and J shed 14 bases, with 9 bases lying between them. Germline V lookup: CDR1 LGHDT, CDR2 YNNKEL (reference sequence). The length of the CDR3 is 12 residues. DNA of the CDR3: TGTGCCAGCAGCCAAGGTCGCACCACCCTCCACTTT. As protein: CASSQGRTTLHF.